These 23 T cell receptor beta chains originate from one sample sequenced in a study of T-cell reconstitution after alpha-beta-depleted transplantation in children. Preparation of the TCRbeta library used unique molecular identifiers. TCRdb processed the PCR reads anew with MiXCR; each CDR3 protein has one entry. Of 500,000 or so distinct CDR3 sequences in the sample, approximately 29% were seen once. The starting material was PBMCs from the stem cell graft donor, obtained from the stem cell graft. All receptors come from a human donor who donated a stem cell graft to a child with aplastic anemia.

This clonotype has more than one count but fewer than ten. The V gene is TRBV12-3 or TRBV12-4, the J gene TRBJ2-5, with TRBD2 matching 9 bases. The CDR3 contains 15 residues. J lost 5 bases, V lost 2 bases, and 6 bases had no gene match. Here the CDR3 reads CASSLSLTSGETQYF. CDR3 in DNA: TGTGCCAGCAGTTTATCCCTTACTAGCGGGGAGACCCAGTACTTC.

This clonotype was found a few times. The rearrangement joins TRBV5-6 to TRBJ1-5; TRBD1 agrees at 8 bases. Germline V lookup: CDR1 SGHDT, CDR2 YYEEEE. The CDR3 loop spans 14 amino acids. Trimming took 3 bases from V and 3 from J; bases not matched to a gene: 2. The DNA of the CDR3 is TGTGCCAGCAGCTGGACAGGGAACAATCAGCCCCAGCATTTT. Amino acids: CASSWTGNNQPQHF. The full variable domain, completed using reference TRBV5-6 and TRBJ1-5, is DAGVTQSPTHLIKTRGQQVTLRCSPKSGHDTVSWYQQALGQGPQFIFQYYEEEERQRGNFPDRFSGHQFPNYSSELNVNALLLGDSALYLCASSWTGNNQPQHFGDGTRLSIL.

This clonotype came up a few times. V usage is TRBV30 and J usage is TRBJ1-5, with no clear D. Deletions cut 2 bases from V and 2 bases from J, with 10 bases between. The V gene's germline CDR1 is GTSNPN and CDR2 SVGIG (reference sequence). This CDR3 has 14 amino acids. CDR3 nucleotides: TGTGCCTGGAGTAGGGATGTCGGCAATCAGCCCCAGCATTTT. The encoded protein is CAWSRDVGNQPQHF.

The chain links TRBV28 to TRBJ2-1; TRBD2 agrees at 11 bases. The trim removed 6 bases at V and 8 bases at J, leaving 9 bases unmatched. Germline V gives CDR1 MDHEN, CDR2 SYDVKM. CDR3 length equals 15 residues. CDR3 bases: TGTGCCAGCAGAGTAGCGGGAGGGACGGGCGATGAGCAGTTCTTC. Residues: CASRVAGGTGDEQFF.

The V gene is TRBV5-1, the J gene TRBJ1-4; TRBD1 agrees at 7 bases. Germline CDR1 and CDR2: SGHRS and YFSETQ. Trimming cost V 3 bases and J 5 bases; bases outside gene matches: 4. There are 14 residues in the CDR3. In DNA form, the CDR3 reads TGCGCCAGCAGCTGGGACAGCCAGAATGAAAAACTGTTTTTT. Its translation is CASSWDSQNEKLFF.

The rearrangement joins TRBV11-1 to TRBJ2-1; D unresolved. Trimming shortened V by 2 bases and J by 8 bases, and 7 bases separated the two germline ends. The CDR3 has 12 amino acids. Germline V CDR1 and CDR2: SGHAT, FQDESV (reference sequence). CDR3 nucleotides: TGTGCCAGCAGCTTACGTGGCTATGAGCAGTTCTTC. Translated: CASSLRGYEQFF.

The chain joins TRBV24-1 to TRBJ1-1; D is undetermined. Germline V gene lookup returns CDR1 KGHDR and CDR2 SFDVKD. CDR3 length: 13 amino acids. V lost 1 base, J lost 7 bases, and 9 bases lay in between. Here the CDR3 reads CATSDFGTGEAFF. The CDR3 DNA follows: TGTGCCACCAGTGATTTTGGAACGGGTGAAGCTTTCTTT.

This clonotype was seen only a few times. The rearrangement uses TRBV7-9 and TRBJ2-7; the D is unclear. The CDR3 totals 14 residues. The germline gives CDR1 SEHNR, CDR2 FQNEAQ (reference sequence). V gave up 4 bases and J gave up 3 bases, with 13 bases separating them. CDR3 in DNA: TGTGCCAGCAGCTCCCCGGGCCGACTCTACGAGCAGTACTTC. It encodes CASSSPGRLYEQYF.

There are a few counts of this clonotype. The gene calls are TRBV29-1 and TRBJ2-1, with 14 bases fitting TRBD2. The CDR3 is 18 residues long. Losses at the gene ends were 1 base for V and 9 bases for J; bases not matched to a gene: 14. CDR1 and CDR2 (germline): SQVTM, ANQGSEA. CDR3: CSVEAVTSGRAVFGEQFF. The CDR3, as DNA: TGCAGCGTTGAAGCGGTGACTAGCGGGAGGGCCGTCTTCGGTGAGCAGTTCTTC.

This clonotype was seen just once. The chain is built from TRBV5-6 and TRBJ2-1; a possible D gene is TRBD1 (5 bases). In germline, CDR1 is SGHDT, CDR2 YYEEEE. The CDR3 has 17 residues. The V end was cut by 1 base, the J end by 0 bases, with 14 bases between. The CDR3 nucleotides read TGTGCCAGCAGCTTGATCACAGGAGAGAGCTCCTACAATGAGCAGTTCTTC. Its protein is CASSLITGESSYNEQFF.

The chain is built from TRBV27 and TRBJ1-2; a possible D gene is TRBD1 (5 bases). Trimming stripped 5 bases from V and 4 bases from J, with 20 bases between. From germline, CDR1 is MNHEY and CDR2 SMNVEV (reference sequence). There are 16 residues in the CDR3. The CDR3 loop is CASSLDQGGPVYGYTF. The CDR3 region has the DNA TGTGCCAGCAGTCTCGACCAGGGAGGCCCCGTCTATGGCTACACCTTC.

This chain's CDR3 is CATSDSRLAGGGYNEQFF. Here the CDR3 DNA reads TGTGCCACCAGTGATTCTAGACTAGCGGGAGGGGGCTACAATGAGCAGTTCTTC. V and J are TRBV24-1 and TRBJ2-1, with TRBD2 identical over 14 bases. This CDR3 comprises 18 residues. Germline V gene lookup returns CDR1 KGHDR and CDR2 SFDVKD. Unmatched junction bases numbered 5, after V lost 2 bases and J lost 3 bases.

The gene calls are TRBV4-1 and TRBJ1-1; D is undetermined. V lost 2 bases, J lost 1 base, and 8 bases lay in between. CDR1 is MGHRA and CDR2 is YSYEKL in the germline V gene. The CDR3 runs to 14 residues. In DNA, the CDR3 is TGCGCCAGCAGCCAAAATGACGGGAACACTGAAGCTTTCTTT. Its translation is CASSQNDGNTEAFF.

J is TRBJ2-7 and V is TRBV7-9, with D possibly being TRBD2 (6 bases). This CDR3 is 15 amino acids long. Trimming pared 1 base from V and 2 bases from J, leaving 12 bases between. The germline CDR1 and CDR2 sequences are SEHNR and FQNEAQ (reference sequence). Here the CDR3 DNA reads TGTGCCAGCAGCTTAGTTCCTAGCGAGACCTACGAGCAGTACTTC. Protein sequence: CASSLVPSETYEQYF.

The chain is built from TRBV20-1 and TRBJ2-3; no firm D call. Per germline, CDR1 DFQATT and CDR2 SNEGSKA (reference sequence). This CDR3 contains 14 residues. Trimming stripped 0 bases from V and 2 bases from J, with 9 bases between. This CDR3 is CSARDPGFTDTQYF. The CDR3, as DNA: TGCAGTGCTAGAGATCCGGGCTTCACAGATACGCAGTATTTT.

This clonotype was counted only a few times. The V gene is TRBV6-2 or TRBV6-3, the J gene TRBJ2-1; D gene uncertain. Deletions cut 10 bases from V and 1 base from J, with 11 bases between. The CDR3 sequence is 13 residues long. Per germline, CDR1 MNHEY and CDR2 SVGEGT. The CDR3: CATQRRSYNEQFF. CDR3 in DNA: TGTGCCACCCAGCGAAGGTCCTACAATGAGCAGTTCTTC.

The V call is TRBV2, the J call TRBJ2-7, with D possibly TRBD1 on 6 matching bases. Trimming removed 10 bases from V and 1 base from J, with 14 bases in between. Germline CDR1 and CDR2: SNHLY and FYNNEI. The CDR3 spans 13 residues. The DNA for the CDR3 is TGTGCCACCACACAGGGATTATCCTACGAGCAGTACTTC. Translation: CATTQGLSYEQYF.

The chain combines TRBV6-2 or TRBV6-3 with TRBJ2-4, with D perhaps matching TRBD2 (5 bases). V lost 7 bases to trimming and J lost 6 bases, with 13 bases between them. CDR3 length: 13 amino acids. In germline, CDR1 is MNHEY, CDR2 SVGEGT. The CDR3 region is CASKTTDLNIQYF. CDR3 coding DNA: TGTGCCAGCAAGACTACCGACTTAAACATTCAGTACTTC.

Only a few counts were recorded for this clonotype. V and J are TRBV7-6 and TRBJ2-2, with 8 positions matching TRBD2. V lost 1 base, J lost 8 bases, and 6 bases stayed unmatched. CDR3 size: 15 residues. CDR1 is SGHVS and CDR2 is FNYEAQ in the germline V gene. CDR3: CASSLVSSGRGELFF. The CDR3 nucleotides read TGTGCCAGCAGCTTAGTCTCTAGCGGGCGTGGGGAGCTGTTTTTT.

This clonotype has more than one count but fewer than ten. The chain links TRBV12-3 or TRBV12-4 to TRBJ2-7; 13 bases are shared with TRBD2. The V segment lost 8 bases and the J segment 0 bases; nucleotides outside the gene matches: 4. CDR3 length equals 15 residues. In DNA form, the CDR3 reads TGTGCCAGCGGGGGACTAGCGGGAAGCTCCTACGAGCAGTACTTC. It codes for CASGGLAGSSYEQYF.

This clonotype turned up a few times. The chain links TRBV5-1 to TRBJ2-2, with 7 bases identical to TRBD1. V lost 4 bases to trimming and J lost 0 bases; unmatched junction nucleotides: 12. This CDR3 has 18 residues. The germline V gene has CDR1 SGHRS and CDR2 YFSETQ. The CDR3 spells CASSRPPGQLANTGELFF. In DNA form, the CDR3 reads TGCGCCAGCAGCCGGCCACCGGGACAGTTGGCGAACACCGGGGAGCTGTTTTTT.

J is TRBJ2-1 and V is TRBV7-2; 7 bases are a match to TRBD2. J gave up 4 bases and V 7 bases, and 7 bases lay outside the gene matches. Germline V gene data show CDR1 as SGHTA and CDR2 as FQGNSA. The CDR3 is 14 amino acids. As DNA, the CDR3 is TGTGCCAGCACTGCGGCTAGCGGTTACAATGAGCAGTTCTTC. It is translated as CASTAASGYNEQFF.

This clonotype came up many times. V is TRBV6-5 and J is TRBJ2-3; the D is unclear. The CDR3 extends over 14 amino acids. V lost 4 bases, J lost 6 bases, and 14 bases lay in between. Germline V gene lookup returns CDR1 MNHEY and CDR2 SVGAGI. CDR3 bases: TGTGCCAGCAGTTTCCCTATGGTCGGGGATACGCAGTATTTT. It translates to CASSFPMVGDTQYF.